Listed below are T cell receptor beta chains from one sample, sequenced in a study of radiation and T cells in renal cell carcinoma. Sequenced by immunoSEQ multiplex PCR; TCRdb stores in-frame clones only, minus some. There are under 200,000 clones in the sample; approximately 90% occur only once, and 11% lies in the top ten. The sequencing here drew on blood, taken from a patient whose treatment included radiotherapy and nephrectomy. The receptor source for this set is a woman aged 45-60 years with renal cell carcinoma. The CDR3 runs from the conserved cysteine through the conserved F or W. A D gene is named only where the DNA matches it firmly. Part of the rows lack a size; the others show once, few, many or a class for expanded clones.

d_call j_call clone_size v_call cdr3_nt cdr3_aa
- TRBJ2-1 - TRBV29-1 TGCAGCGGCCGGGATGGCGGATACAATGAGCAGTTCTTC CSGRDGGYNEQFF
- TRBJ2-3 - TRBV6-6 TGTGCCAGCGTGATAGACTCGGCCAGCACAGATACGCAGTATTTT CASVIDSASTDTQYF
- TRBJ2-3 - TRBV7-3 TGTGCCAGCAGCCCCCGGGCTGGAGGGGGCGCAAGAACTCGGACAGATACGCAGTATTTT CASSPRAGGGARTRTDTQYF
- TRBJ1-5 - TRBV6-6 TGTGCCAGCAGTTACCCCAGGGGCGTTAGCAATCAGCCCCAGCATTTT CASSYPRGVSNQPQHF
- TRBJ2-3 - TRBV10-1 TGCGCCAGCAGTGGGGACTCCACCACAGATACGCAGTATTTT CASSGDSTTDTQYF
- TRBJ1-2 - TRBV15 TGTGCCACCAGCAGAGGGAGGGGGAACTATGGCTACACCTTC CATSRGRGNYGYTF
- TRBJ1-5 - TRBV15 TGTGCCACCAGCAGGGTCCAACAGCCCCAGCATTTT CATSRVQQPQHF
TRBD2 TRBJ2-5 - TRBV29-1 TGCAGCGTTGGAGGGCGGGGGGGAGAGACCCAGTACTTC CSVGGRGGETQYF
TRBD1 TRBJ2-1 - TRBV4-1 TGCGCCAGTACTGGGTGGGGACAGGGGGTGTATGAGCAGTTCTTC CASTGWGQGVYEQFF
- TRBJ2-3 - TRBV5-4 TGTGCTGAGGGGGGATTCAGCGGGGAAGGCACAGATACGCAGTATTTT CAEGGFSGEGTDTQYF
TRBD1 TRBJ1-6 few TRBV6-5 TGTGCCAGCAGAGCAGGGGGTGATTCACCCCTCCACTTT CASRAGGDSPLHF
- TRBJ1-2 - TRBV28 TGTGCCAGCAGTTTATTAGAGGCCGGTCTAAAGGGCTACACCTTC CASSLLEAGLKGYTF
TRBD2 TRBJ2-5 once TRBV7-3 TGTGCCAGCAGCCCAGTAGCGGGGGGGCCGGAAGAGACCCAGTACTTC CASSPVAGGPEETQYF
TRBD1 TRBJ1-6 few TRBV30 TGTGCCTGGAGACAGGGGAGCTCCTATAATTCACCCCTCCACTTT CAWRQGSSYNSPLHF
TRBD1 TRBJ2-1 - TRBV7-9 TGTGCCAGCAGCTCGGGGACAGGGTGGGATGAGCAGTTCTTC CASSSGTGWDEQFF
- TRBJ1-5 - TRBV21-1 TGTGCCAGCAGCCCTGAGGGGCCGCGTGGGGATCAGCCCCAGCATTTT CASSPEGPRGDQPQHF
TRBD1 TRBJ2-6 - TRBV27 TGTGCCAGCAGCCCAGATCGGACAGGGTGGATCTCTGGGGCCAACGTCCTGACTTTC CASSPDRTGWISGANVLTF